The rows below give T cell receptor beta chains drawn from one sample of a study of blood T cell repertoires in COVID-19. TCRdb's table, derived via immunoSEQ multiplex PCR, lists solely in-frame clones and lacks some. The sample includes roughly 80,000 clones, under 90% of them seen just once. The sample consisted of peripheral blood. The receptors come from a man older than 75 with acute or convalescent COVID-19. CDR3s leave out the opening cysteine and the closing phenylalanine or tryptophan. For some rows the clone size is stated as once, few or many, or as a class when expanded; others skip it.

size: .; V: TRBV18; J: TRBJ2-1; CDR3: ASSPQREGLNEQF
size: few; V: TRBV2; J: TRBJ2-1; CDR3: ASRADRDRQF
size: .; V: TRBV24-1; J: TRBJ2-1; CDR3: ATSDSLAGDEQF
size: .; V: TRBV3-1/TRBV3-2; J: TRBJ2-6; CDR3: ASSQRAGANVLT
size: .; V: TRBV10-3; J: TRBJ2-3; CDR3: AISGQQGAGIDTQY
size: few; V: TRBV2; J: TRBJ2-1; CDR3: ASSGQGVEQF
size: few; V: TRBV5-6; J: TRBJ2-7; CDR3: ASSFYGVLPGEQY
size: .; V: TRBV18; J: TRBJ2-4; CDR3: ASSPPGLEGKGNIQY
size: .; V: TRBV30; J: TRBJ2-5; CDR3: AWSVLSTGVSETQY
size: .; V: TRBV7-8; J: TRBJ2-7; CDR3: ASSKGTGDELKVHEQY
size: .; V: TRBV18; J: TRBJ1-2; CDR3: ASSPGQGNYGYT
size: .; V: TRBV5-1; J: TRBJ1-2; CDR3: ASSLAGDGYT
size: .; V: TRBV6-5; J: TRBJ2-2; CDR3: ASSSTSRNAGELF
size: .; V: TRBV28; J: TRBJ2-2; CDR3: ATSLGGRTGELF
size: few; V: TRBV5-4; J: TRBJ1-6; CDR3: ASSLAFDRQGARYHPLH
size: once; V: TRBV7-3; J: TRBJ2-3; CDR3: ASSLVGGRTDTQY
size: .; V: TRBV29-1; J: TRBJ2-5; CDR3: SVDPGQGTQY
size: .; V: TRBV18; J: TRBJ1-1; CDR3: ASFKQENTEAF
size: .; V: TRBV5-1; J: TRBJ1-1; CDR3: ASSTTSGSTEAF
size: .; V: TRBV18; J: TRBJ1-6; CDR3: ASSRVRGLNSPLH
size: .; V: TRBV5-1; J: TRBJ2-2; CDR3: ASSTRTAQAGELF
size: .; V: TRBV5-1; J: TRBJ1-1; CDR3: ASSLEGNTEAF
size: .; V: TRBV19; J: TRBJ2-2; CDR3: ASSIGQGRTGELF
size: .; V: TRBV7-2; J: TRBJ1-2; CDR3: ASSSTGGNYGYT
size: .; V: TRBV28; J: TRBJ2-1; CDR3: AGGETLNNEQF
size: .; V: TRBV24-1; J: TRBJ1-5; CDR3: ATSDSARPSSNQPQH
size: .; V: TRBV28; J: TRBJ2-3; CDR3: ASSSLAGSTDTQY
size: once; V: TRBV7-3; J: TRBJ2-2; CDR3: ASSLTRDRRTGELF
size: .; V: TRBV6-5; J: TRBJ2-2; CDR3: ASSTGRSTGELF
size: .; V: TRBV4-1; J: TRBJ2-7; CDR3: ASSHYIKGRLGYEQY
size: .; V: TRBV28; J: TRBJ2-3; CDR3: ASSSPLEWQRTDTQY
size: .; V: TRBV4-1; J: TRBJ2-3; CDR3: ASSQKPGQGGTDTQY
size: .; V: TRBV19; J: TRBJ1-2; CDR3: ASSIWGQGNRYGYT
size: few; V: TRBV19; J: TRBJ2-7; CDR3: ASSIRETGGKY
size: .; V: TRBV13; J: TRBJ2-4; CDR3: ASSARRAGPNIQY
size: .; V: TRBV7-3; J: TRBJ1-1; CDR3: ASSLGGAGTEAF
size: .; V: TRBV2; J: TRBJ2-7; CDR3: ASSERWLTQDEQY
size: .; V: TRBV18; J: TRBJ2-7; CDR3: ASSPPGRGSGVYEQY
size: .; V: TRBV29-1; J: TRBJ2-3; CDR3: SVTSGTDTQY
size: once; V: TRBV6-4; J: TRBJ2-3; CDR3: ASSERHRDGDTQY